Below, 2 T cell receptor beta chains from the same sample are listed, as sequenced in a study of cytomegalovirus exposure and HLA in healthy donors. Use of 60 Vbeta and 13 Jbeta primers characterized the PCR. Assay used: immunoSEQ multiplex PCR; TCRdb lists only in-frame clones, some missing. This table holds 100,000 or so clones, 74% found once. What was sequenced was PBMCs. These receptors came from a middle-aged man in good health and CMV-seropositive.

This chain uses TRBV5-1 with TRBJ2-3; TRBD1 might be the D (6 bases). V dropped 3 bases and J dropped 6 bases, with 17 bases sitting between them. Germline CDR1 is SGHRS and CDR2 is YFSETQ. The CDR3 has 15 residues. The CDR3 region is CASSWGQGPVDTQYF. Here the CDR3 DNA reads TGCGCCAGCAGCTGGGGGCAGGGTCCGGTTGATACGCAGTATTTT.

The chain uses TRBV5-1 and TRBJ2-7, with 7 bases identical to TRBD2. Germline CDR1 and CDR2: SGHRS and YFSETQ. The V gene end was trimmed by 7 bases and the J gene end by 0 bases; junction bases not matched to a gene: 7. This CDR3 spans 14 amino acids. The CDR3 here is CASQQWTSSYEQYF. The CDR3 nucleotides are TGCGCCAGCCAACAATGGACTAGCTCCTACGAGCAGTACTTC.